The 22 T cell receptor beta chains below were found in one sample sequenced in a study of blood T cells in healthy people across ages. PCR was performed a second time for about 6 to 12 cycles using a sample-barcoded 5' primer and a J-beta primer mix. In TCRdb, the 5' RACE reads were re-called with MiXCR into one record per CDR3 protein. There are some 290,000 distinct CDR3 sequences in the sample; about 25% occur only once, and approximately 28% lies in the top ten. Sequenced input: blood. Every receptor here comes from a woman aged 70 to 79 in good health.

This clonotype was picked up a small number of times. The chain couples TRBV4-1 to TRBJ2-7, with TRBD2 matching over 10 bases. CDR1 is MGHRA and CDR2 is YSYEKL in the germline V gene. The CDR3 length is 16 residues. J was trimmed by 2 bases and V by 1 base; bases with no gene match: 5. CDR3 amino acids: CASSQVRTSGPYEQYF. The CDR3 coding sequence is TGCGCCAGCAGCCAAGTCCGGACTAGCGGACCCTACGAGCAGTACTTC.

This clonotype came up once. The V gene is TRBV28, the J gene TRBJ2-5, with 14 bases matching TRBD2. TRBJ2-7 explains the end of the DNA better; the J call may be wrong. The CDR3 covers 16 residues. Germline V gives CDR1 MDHEN, CDR2 SYDVKM. The CDR3 loop is CASVEPGTSGSSEQYF. As DNA, the CDR3 is TGTGCCAGCGTTGAGCCTGGGACTAGCGGGAGTTCCGAGCAGTACTTC.

This clonotype was picked up a small number of times. The chain combines TRBV4-3 with TRBJ1-5; no definite D call. The CDR3 spans 15 residues. Trimming took 0 bases from V and 1 from J, leaving 7 bases between them. The germline V gene encodes CDR1 LGHNA and CDR2 YSLEER. Here the CDR3 DNA reads TGCGCCAGCAGCCAAGATTGGCAGAGCAATCAGCCCCAGCATTTT. Amino acids: CASSQDWQSNQPQHF.

This clonotype has just a few counts. V usage is TRBV12-3 or TRBV12-4 and J usage is TRBJ2-5, with a possible D match to TRBD1 (6 bases). The assigned J gene may be wrong: the sequence end matches TRBJ2-1 better. This CDR3 is 14 amino acids long. This CDR3 reads CASTGELPYNEQFF. CDR3 nucleotides: TGTGCCAGCACAGGGGAACTCCCCTACAATGAGCAGTTCTTC.

The table lists this clonotype with a few counts. The genes are TRBV6-5 and TRBJ1-6; unclear D gene. This CDR3 contains 15 residues. Trimming cost V 6 bases and J 9 bases, with 18 bases left between them. Germline V gene data show CDR1 as MNHEY and CDR2 as SVGAGI. For the CDR3, the DNA is TGTGCCAGCAGGACCCTAACTGGTTCGGCTTCACCCCTCCACTTT. Protein product: CASRTLTGSASPLHF.

This clonotype was detected only once. The V gene is TRBV27, the J gene TRBJ2-4; possibly TRBD1 for D (6 bases). This CDR3 region has 16 residues. Trimming shortened V by 6 bases and J by 1 base, and 16 bases separated the two germline ends. Per the germline V gene, CDR1 is MNHEY and CDR2 is SMNVEV (reference sequence). CDR3 in DNA: TGTGCCAGCAGAAATCAGGGGATCCGGGCCAAAAACATTCAGTACTTC. This gives the protein CASRNQGIRAKNIQYF.

This chain connects TRBV18 to TRBJ1-4; 9 nucleotides line up with TRBD1. V lost 3 bases, J lost 8 bases, and 10 bases stayed unmatched. This CDR3 region has 16 residues. In germline, CDR1 is KGHSH, CDR2 LQKENI. The CDR3 DNA reads TGTGCCAGCTCACCGACGATACAGGGGGCGAGAGAAAAACTGTTTTTT. Translating gives CASSPTIQGAREKLFF. Drawing the rest from reference TRBV18 and TRBJ1-4, the complete variable domain is NAGVMQNPRHLVRRRGQEARLRCSPMKGHSHVYWYRQLPEEGLKFMVYLQKENIIDESGMPKERFSAEFPKEGPSILRIQQVVRGDSAAYFCASSPTIQGAREKLFFGSGTQLSVL.

The chain uses TRBV6-1 and TRBJ1-5; D remains ambiguous. The V gene's germline CDR1 is MNHNS and CDR2 SASEGT. This CDR3 has 12 residues. V lost 3 bases and J 9 bases, leaving 9 bases between the germline ends. CDR3 region: CASSEPDRPQHF. The CDR3, as DNA: TGTGCCAGCAGTGAGCCGGACCGGCCCCAGCATTTT.

The J gene is TRBJ2-4, the V gene TRBV3-1; the D gene is possibly TRBD1 (5 bases). The CDR3 covers 15 residues. Trimming pared 0 bases from V and 0 bases from J, leaving 6 bases between. Germline values: CDR1 LGHDT, CDR2 YNNKEL (reference sequence). CDR3 nucleotides: TGTGCCAGCAGCCAAGACAGGGTAGCCAAAAACATTCAGTACTTC. Amino acid sequence: CASSQDRVAKNIQYF.

Comments on this clonotype: Mismatch with germline at one junction end may stem from a read error. The chain joins TRBV5-1 to TRBJ2-3, with no clear D. The germline gives CDR1 SGHRS, CDR2 YFSETQ. This CDR3 has 15 amino acids. CDR3 in amino acids: CASSFSGDQADAQYF. The DNA of the CDR3 is TGCGCCAGCAGCTTCTCAGGCGACCAGGCAGATGCGCAGTATTTT.

J is TRBJ2-7 and V is TRBV5-1, with unresolved D. This CDR3 is built from 11 residues. Between the trimmed V and J ends, which lost 0 bases and 7 bases, there was a span of 5 bases. The germline CDR1 and CDR2 sequences are SGHRS and YFSETQ. Here the CDR3 reads CASSLESEQYF. CDR3 in DNA: TGCGCCAGCAGCTTGGAGAGTGAGCAGTACTTC.

V is TRBV28 and J is TRBJ2-1; 7 positions match TRBD2. The V and J ends lost 5 bases and 0 bases, in that order; junction bases with no gene match: 13. Germline loops: CDR1 MDHEN, CDR2 SYDVKM. The CDR3 spans 18 residues. The CDR3, as DNA: TGTGCCAGCAGTCCCATACCGACTAGCCGGAGCTCCTACAATGAGCAGTTCTTC. This codes for CASSPIPTSRSSYNEQFF.

The chain employs TRBV14 and TRBJ2-5, with D possibly being TRBD1 (5 bases). Germline lookup yields CDR1 SGHDN and CDR2 FVKESK. CDR3 length: 14 residues. V was pared by 3 bases and J by 3 bases, with 11 bases between. The CDR3, as DNA: TGTGCCAGCAGCCATAGGGGAAGGGAAGAGACCCAGTACTTC. Translating gives CASSHRGREETQYF. The variable domain in full, completed from reference TRBV14 and TRBJ2-5, reads EAGVTQFPSHSVIEKGQTVTLRCDPISGHDNLYWYRRVMGKEIKFLLHFVKESKQDESGMPNNRFLAERTGGTYSTLKVQPAELEDSGVYFCASSHRGREETQYFGPGTRLLVL.

This clonotype is labeled medium-sized. The V call is TRBV20-1, the J call TRBJ2-5; D is possibly TRBD2 (7 bases). V lost 3 bases and J 1 base, leaving 12 bases between the germline ends. This CDR3 is 14 amino acids long. Per germline, CDR1 DFQATT and CDR2 SNEGSKA (reference sequence). CDR3 amino acids: CSARGGTTQETQYF. The CDR3 region has the DNA TGCAGTGCTAGGGGAGGGACAACCCAAGAGACCCAGTACTTC.

The rearrangement joins TRBV19 to TRBJ2-5; D is ambiguous. V was trimmed by 3 bases and J by 1 base, leaving 12 bases between them. The CDR3 sequence is 15 residues long. Germline V CDR1 and CDR2: LNHDA, SQIVND (reference sequence). The chain's CDR3 is CASSISGSPQETQYF. The CDR3 DNA sequence: TGTGCCAGTAGTATCTCTGGCAGTCCCCAAGAGACCCAGTACTTC.

This clonotype came up once. The V and J genes are TRBV11-2 and TRBJ2-1, with D perhaps TRBD1 (6 bases). This CDR3 region has 16 residues. CDR1 is SGHAT, CDR2 FQNNGV, per germline. Trimming pared 4 bases from V and 5 bases from J, leaving 18 bases between. The CDR3 bases are TGTGCCAGCAGCTCAAACCGACAGGCCCTCAACAATGAGCAGTTCTTC. It specifies CASSSNRQALNNEQFF.

The rearrangement joins TRBV5-6 to TRBJ1-1, with a possible D match to TRBD1 (6 bases). Trimming stripped 3 bases from V and 1 base from J, with 13 bases between. The CDR3 runs 15 residues. Germline V gene data show CDR1 as SGHDT and CDR2 as YYEEEE. The CDR3 nucleotides are TGTGCCAGCAGCTCACAGGGCCCTCCGAACACTGAAGCTTTCTTT. This codes for CASSSQGPPNTEAFF.

This clonotype was seen only a few times. This rearrangement joins TRBV7-3 to TRBJ2-1; TRBD2 matches at 9 bases. CDR1 SGHTA and CDR2 FQGTGA come from the germline V gene. V shed 5 bases and J 4 bases; nucleotides not matched to a gene: 15. This CDR3 has 18 residues. CDR3 residues: CASSQRSLAGVAYNEQFF. In DNA form, the CDR3 reads TGTGCCAGCAGCCAAAGATCGTTAGCGGGAGTCGCTTACAATGAGCAGTTCTTC.

This clonotype was picked up a small number of times. The V gene is TRBV28, the J gene TRBJ2-5; TRBD2 matches 7 bases. V trimming: 3 bases; J trimming: 2 bases; junction bases outside the gene matches: 12. The length of the CDR3 is 17 residues. Germline V gene sequence: CDR1 MDHEN, CDR2 SYDVKM. CDR3 DNA: TGTGCCAGCAGTTTTTTGGGGGGGTCGGGCATGCAAGAGACCCAGTACTTC. This sequence encodes CASSFLGGSGMQETQYF.

The chain couples TRBV5-6 to TRBJ2-3; D gene ambiguous. Looked up from germline, CDR1 is SGHDT and CDR2 is YYEEEE. Trimming stripped 2 bases from V and 1 base from J, with 11 bases between. CDR3 length equals 15 residues. CDR3 protein: CASSFTAKRTDTQYF. Written as DNA, the CDR3 is TGTGCCAGCAGCTTTACAGCCAAACGCACAGATACGCAGTATTTT.

CDR3 amino acids: CASSRTGHSGNTIYF. The CDR3 DNA reads as TGTGCCAGCAGCCGTACAGGCCACTCTGGAAACACCATATATTTT. The chain links TRBV11-2 to TRBJ1-3; weak D call: TRBD1 (5 bases). The V and J ends lost 5 bases and 0 bases respectively, with 11 bases between them. The germline V gene has CDR1 SGHAT and CDR2 FQNNGV. This CDR3 comprises 15 residues.

The V and J genes are TRBV23-1 and TRBJ2-5, with D maybe TRBD1 (6 bases). TRBV23-1 is classed as an ORF, of uncertain function. The CDR3 consists of 13 residues. Trimming pared 8 bases from V and 3 bases from J, leaving 13 bases between. The CDR3: CASGKHREETQYF. The CDR3 DNA sequence: TGCGCCAGCGGAAAACACAGGGAAGAGACCCAGTACTTC.